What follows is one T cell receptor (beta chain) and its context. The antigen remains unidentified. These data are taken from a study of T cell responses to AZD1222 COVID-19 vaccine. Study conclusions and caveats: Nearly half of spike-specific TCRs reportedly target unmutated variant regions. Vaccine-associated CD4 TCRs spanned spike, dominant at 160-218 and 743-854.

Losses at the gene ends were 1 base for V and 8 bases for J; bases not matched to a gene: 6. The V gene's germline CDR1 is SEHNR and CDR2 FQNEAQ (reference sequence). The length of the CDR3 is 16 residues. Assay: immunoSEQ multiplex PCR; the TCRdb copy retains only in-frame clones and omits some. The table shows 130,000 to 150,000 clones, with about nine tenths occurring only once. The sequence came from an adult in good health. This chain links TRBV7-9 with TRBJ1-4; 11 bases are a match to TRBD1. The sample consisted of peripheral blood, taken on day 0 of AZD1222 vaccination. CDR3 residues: CASSLGDRGAREKLFF. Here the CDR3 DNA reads TGTGCCAGCAGCTTAGGGGACAGGGGGGCCAGGGAAAAACTGTTTTTT. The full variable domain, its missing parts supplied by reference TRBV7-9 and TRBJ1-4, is DTGVSQNPRHKITKRGQNVTFRCDPISEHNRLYWYRQTLGQGPEFLTYFQNEAQLEKSRLLSDRFSAERPKGSFSTLEIQRTEQGDSAMYLCASSLGDRGAREKLFFGSGTQLSVL.